These 26 T cell receptor beta chains came from one sample sequenced in a study of CD8 T cells in Susac syndrome. cDNA came from approximately 0.5 to 1 ug RNA primed by random hexamers. Each CDR3 protein gets one entry after TCRdb re-called the immunoSEQ multiplex PCR reads with MiXCR. The data hold about 160,000 distinct CDR3 sequences, with approximately 95% observed a single time. The sample comprised CD4+ T cells from PBMCs. These receptors were collected from a human donor with multiple sclerosis.

CDR3 protein: CAWSVEGLNTEAFF. The CDR3, as DNA: TGTGCCTGGAGTGTAGAAGGGTTGAACACTGAAGCTTTCTTT. The chain is built from TRBV30 and TRBJ1-1; D is ambiguous. Germline CDR1 and CDR2: GTSNPN and SVGIG (reference sequence). There are 14 residues in the CDR3. Between the trimmed V and J ends, which lost 0 bases and 0 bases, there was a span of 8 bases.

This chain uses TRBV30 with TRBJ2-2, with 13 bases aligning to TRBD2. The CDR3 covers 17 residues. The V gene's germline CDR1 is GTSNPN and CDR2 SVGIG (reference sequence). Germline trimming cut 2 bases from V and 7 bases from J; bases unmatched to any gene: 10. The chain's CDR3 is CAWSMPGLAGVGGELFF. The CDR3 DNA reads TGTGCCTGGAGTATGCCCGGACTAGCGGGAGTGGGCGGGGAGCTGTTTTTT. Drawing the rest from reference TRBV30 and TRBJ2-2, the complete variable domain is SQTIHQWPATLVQPVGSPLSLECTVEGTSNPNLYWYRQAAGRGLQLLFYSVGIGQISSEVPQNLSASRPQDRQFILSSKKLLLSDSGFYLCAWSMPGLAGVGGELFFGEGSRLTVL.

The chain is built from TRBV18 and TRBJ2-1, with a tentative D call TRBD1 (5 bases). Germline V CDR1 and CDR2: KGHSH, LQKENI. Trimming shortened V by 0 bases and J by 9 bases, and 9 bases separated the two germline ends. The CDR3 length is 13 residues. The CDR3 spells CASSPPGPGEQFF. CDR3 sequence (DNA): TGTGCCAGCTCACCACCGGGGCCAGGTGAGCAGTTCTTC.

This clonotype was counted once. The chain links TRBV10-3 to TRBJ2-7; D tentatively fits TRBD1 or TRBD2 (6 bases each). Trimming left V 4 bases short and J 7 bases short, with 17 bases between. The CDR3 has 14 residues. Germline CDR1 is ENHRY and CDR2 is SYGVKD. CDR3 sequence reads: CAISAGTRGREQYF. The CDR3 nucleotides are TGTGCCATCAGTGCCGGGACCCGGGGGCGGGAGCAGTACTTC.

The chain links TRBV6-2 or TRBV6-3 to TRBJ1-1, with no clear D. Trimming removed 2 bases from V and 4 bases from J, with 17 bases in between. Germline-derived CDR1 and CDR2 are MNHEY and SVGEGT. The CDR3 spans 16 residues. The CDR3 here is CASSYLVTVRPTEAFF. The CDR3 DNA reads TGTGCCAGCAGTTACCTAGTCACAGTACGGCCCACTGAAGCTTTCTTT.

This clonotype was observed once. This chain connects TRBV2 to TRBJ2-7; 12 nucleotides line up with TRBD2. J lost 7 bases, V lost 1 base, and 5 bases had no gene match. CDR1 and CDR2 (germline): SNHLY, FYNNEI. CDR3 size: 15 residues. In nucleotides, the CDR3 is TGTGCCAGCAGTGAAGAGACTAGCGGGAGAACTGAGCAGTACTTC. Its translation: CASSEETSGRTEQYF.

CDR3 in amino acids: CSASGTSSYNEQFF. The CDR3 DNA is TGCAGTGCTAGCGGGACTAGCTCCTACAATGAGCAGTTCTTC. The rearrangement joins TRBV20-1 to TRBJ2-1, with TRBD2 matching 8 bases. CDR1 is DFQATT, CDR2 SNEGSKA, per germline (reference sequence). CDR3 length equals 14 residues. Losses at the gene ends were 3 bases for V and 0 bases for J; bases not matched to a gene: 1.

The V gene is TRBV2, the J gene TRBJ2-7; D perhaps matches TRBD2 (5 bases). The CDR3 runs 14 residues. V lost 6 bases and J lost 3, with 15 bases in between. The V gene's germline CDR1 is SNHLY and CDR2 FYNNEI. The CDR3 region has the DNA TGTGCCAGCAGGGAGGAACTGAAATACTACGAGCAGTACTTC. Translating it yields CASREELKYYEQYF.

The chain is built from TRBV3-1 and TRBJ1-1; D might be TRBD1 (6 bases). The CDR3 is 15 residues long. V was shortened by 6 bases and J by 4 bases, with 18 bases between the two germline ends. Per the germline V gene, CDR1 is LGHDT and CDR2 is YNNKEL (reference sequence). CDR3 sequence (DNA): TGTGCCAGCAGGCGGGACACGAACCTGGGCACTGAAGCTTTCTTT. This sequence encodes CASRRDTNLGTEAFF.

This chain's CDR3 is CASSQANTEAFF. CDR3 bases: TGTGCCAGCAGCCAAGCCAACACTGAAGCTTTCTTT. The V and J genes are TRBV3-1 and TRBJ1-1, with no clear D. Germline loops: CDR1 LGHDT, CDR2 YNNKEL (reference sequence). V dropped 1 base and J dropped 2 bases, with 2 bases sitting between them. There are 12 residues in the CDR3.

The genes are TRBV2 and TRBJ1-1, with D unclear. V lost 1 base and J lost 8, with 5 bases in between. Germline V lookup: CDR1 SNHLY, CDR2 FYNNEI. There are 11 residues in the CDR3. CDR3 loop: CASSEVREAFF. The CDR3 DNA reads TGTGCCAGCAGTGAAGTGAGAGAAGCTTTCTTT.

The V gene is TRBV6-5, the J gene TRBJ1-1; the D is unclear. Trimming shortened V by 5 bases and J by 4 bases, and 17 bases separated the two germline ends. The CDR3 runs 15 residues. CDR1 is MNHEY, CDR2 SVGAGI, per germline. The CDR3 reads CASSPLTGRSTEAFF. CDR3 in DNA: TGTGCCAGCAGTCCCCTGACCGGTAGAAGCACTGAAGCTTTCTTT.

The chain combines TRBV29-1 with TRBJ1-1; TRBD1 agrees at 8 bases. V lost 8 bases and J lost 11; bases outside the gene matches: 10. The CDR3 totals 11 residues. Germline V lookup: CDR1 SQVTM, CDR2 ANQGSEA. Here the CDR3 reads CSSYRGRDAFF. Written as DNA, the CDR3 is TGCAGCAGCTACAGGGGGAGAGACGCTTTCTTT.

The chain couples TRBV11-1 to TRBJ2-1, with 8 bases lining up with TRBD2. Germline-derived CDR1 and CDR2 are SGHAT and FQDESV (reference sequence). The CDR3 covers 18 residues. Trimming took 1 base from V and 6 from J; bases not matched to a gene: 14. The CDR3 nucleotides are TGTGCCAGCAGCTTAGATAATGGCGGGAGGACTTTTCGCAATGAGCAGTTCTTC. Translation: CASSLDNGGRTFRNEQFF.

The J gene is TRBJ2-3, the V gene TRBV20-1, with TRBD2 matching over 9 bases. V shed 1 base, J shed 4 bases, and the junction held 24 bases outside the gene matches. Germline V lookup: CDR1 DFQATT, CDR2 SNEGSKA (reference sequence). The CDR3 sequence is 21 residues long. This CDR3 reads CSARASVGSGREFLGPDTQYF. The CDR3 DNA is TGCAGTGCTAGAGCCAGCGTTGGTAGCGGGAGAGAGTTTCTCGGCCCAGATACGCAGTATTTT.

The chain uses TRBV6-5 and TRBJ1-2; D gene unclear. Trimming removed 5 bases at V and 4 bases at J, with 5 bases between. The CDR3 totals 11 residues. Germline V gives CDR1 MNHEY, CDR2 SVGAGI. CDR3 in DNA: TGTGCCAGCAGTAAGGGCTATGGCTACACCTTC. This sequence encodes CASSKGYGYTF.

This chain uses TRBV9 with TRBJ2-6, with D hard to call. This CDR3 is 19 amino acids long. CDR1 and CDR2 from the germline V gene are SGDLS and YYNGEE. V was cut by 2 bases and J by 0 bases, with 18 bases left in between. DNA for the CDR3: TGTGCCAGCAGCGTCCCTCTCCGGCAGTTAGCCTCTGGGGCCAACGTCCTGACTTTC. Translated, it gives CASSVPLRQLASGANVLTF.

The J gene is TRBJ1-1, the V gene TRBV11-2; D is possibly TRBD1 (5 bases). V dropped 5 bases and J dropped 3 bases, with 19 bases sitting between them. Germline CDR1 and CDR2: SGHAT and FQNNGV. CDR3 size: 16 residues. CDR3 nucleotide sequence: TGTGCCAGCAGCCTAGTAGCCGGGGGAGGGGACACTGAAGCTTTCTTT. It translates to CASSLVAGGGDTEAFF.

The chain recombines TRBV2 with TRBJ1-2; possible D gene TRBD1, 5 bases. Germline CDR1 SNHLY, CDR2 FYNNEI. Trimming removed 6 bases from V and 7 bases from J, with 9 bases in between. CDR3 length: 11 amino acids. CDR3 DNA sequence: TGTGCCAGCAGCAGGGAGGGTGGCTACACCTTC. Its protein product is CASSREGGYTF.

This clonotype has just a few counts. V is TRBV7-9 and J is TRBJ2-3, with 13 nucleotides matching TRBD2. This CDR3 contains 14 residues. The germline gives CDR1 SEHNR, CDR2 FQNEAQ (reference sequence). After removal of 3 bases from V and 6 bases from J, the junction contained 0 bases not matched to a gene. Here the CDR3 DNA reads TGTGCCAGCAGCTTGACTAGCGGGAGGGATACGCAGTATTTT. Translating it yields CASSLTSGRDTQYF.

This clonotype appeared once. V gene TRBV20-1 combines with J gene TRBJ2-7; 7 bases are shared with TRBD2. After removal of 3 bases from V and 1 base from J, the junction contained 15 bases not matched to a gene. Germline CDR1 and CDR2: DFQATT and SNEGSKA (reference sequence). The CDR3 runs 17 residues. CDR3 sequence reads: CSASSDKVRGLSYEQYF. The DNA for the CDR3 is TGCAGTGCTAGCTCGGATAAAGTCCGGGGACTATCCTACGAGCAGTACTTC.

The chain links TRBV5-4 to TRBJ2-4, with TRBD2 as a possible D gene (6 bases). The V gene lost 0 bases and the J gene lost 6 bases, with 10 bases spanning the gap. The germline CDR1 and CDR2 sequences are SGHNT and YYREEE (reference sequence). This CDR3 contains 14 residues. The CDR3 reads CASSLAQGGNIQYF. The CDR3 coding sequence is TGTGCCAGCAGCTTGGCTCAGGGAGGAAACATTCAGTACTTC.

This rearrangement joins TRBV30 to TRBJ2-3; 8 bases fit TRBD2. Looked up from germline, CDR1 is GTSNPN and CDR2 is SVGIG (reference sequence). Trimming at V came to 2 bases and at J to 5 bases, leaving 9 bases not matched to a gene. This CDR3 region has 15 residues. CDR3 sequence reads: CAWSRALAGLDTQYF. CDR3 sequence (DNA): TGTGCCTGGAGTAGGGCTCTAGCGGGCTTAGATACGCAGTATTTT.

This chain uses TRBV20-1 with TRBJ2-2, with TRBD1 matching over 9 bases. The V segment lost 5 bases and the J segment 1 base; nucleotides outside the gene matches: 8. Per germline, CDR1 DFQATT and CDR2 SNEGSKA (reference sequence). The CDR3 covers 16 residues. The CDR3 DNA sequence: TGCAGTGCTTGGCCCGGGACAGGGTTGAACACCGGGGAGCTGTTTTTT. Its protein is CSAWPGTGLNTGELFF.

The J gene is TRBJ2-2, the V gene TRBV7-8, with TRBD2 matching over 9 bases. The CDR3 extends over 18 amino acids. The germline V gene encodes CDR1 SGHVS and CDR2 FQNEAQ. The junction had 13 bases not matched to a gene; V was cut back by 3 bases and J by 5 bases. CDR3 in amino acids: CASSFVRRASGMTGELFF. CDR3 nucleotide sequence: TGTGCCAGCAGCTTCGTTCGCCGGGCTAGCGGGATGACCGGGGAGCTGTTTTTT.

The chain joins TRBV2 to TRBJ1-5; no definite D call. Trimming stripped 2 bases from V and 6 bases from J, with 11 bases between. In germline, CDR1 is SNHLY, CDR2 FYNNEI. CDR3 size: 14 residues. CDR3 DNA sequence: TGTGCCAGCAGTGAACGTATGCTATCTCAGCCCCAGCATTTT. It specifies CASSERMLSQPQHF.